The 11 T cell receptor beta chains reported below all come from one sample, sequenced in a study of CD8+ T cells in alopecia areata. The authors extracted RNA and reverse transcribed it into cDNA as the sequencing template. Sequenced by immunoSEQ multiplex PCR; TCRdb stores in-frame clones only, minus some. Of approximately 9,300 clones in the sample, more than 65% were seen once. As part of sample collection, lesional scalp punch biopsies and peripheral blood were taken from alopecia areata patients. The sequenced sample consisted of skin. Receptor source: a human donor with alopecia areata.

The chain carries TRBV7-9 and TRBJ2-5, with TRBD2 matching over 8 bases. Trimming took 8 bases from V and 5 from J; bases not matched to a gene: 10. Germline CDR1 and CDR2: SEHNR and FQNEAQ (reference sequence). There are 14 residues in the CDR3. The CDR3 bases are TGTGCCAGCCGCGGTAGCGGGGTGGGTGAGACCCAGTACTTC. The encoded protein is CASRGSGVGETQYF.

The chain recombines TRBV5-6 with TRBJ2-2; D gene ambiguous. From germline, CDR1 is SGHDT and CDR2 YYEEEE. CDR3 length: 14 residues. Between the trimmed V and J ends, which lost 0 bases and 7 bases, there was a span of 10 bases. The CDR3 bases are TGTGCCAGCAGCTTGGAGGCGTGGGACGGGGAGCTGTTTTTT. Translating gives CASSLEAWDGELFF.

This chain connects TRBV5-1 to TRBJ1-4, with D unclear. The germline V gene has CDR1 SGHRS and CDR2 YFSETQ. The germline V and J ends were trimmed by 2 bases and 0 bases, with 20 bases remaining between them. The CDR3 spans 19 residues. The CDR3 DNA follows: TGCGCCAGCAGCTTTTCTTTAACCGGACTAAAAGCAACTAATGAAAAACTGTTTTTT. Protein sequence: CASSFSLTGLKATNEKLFF.

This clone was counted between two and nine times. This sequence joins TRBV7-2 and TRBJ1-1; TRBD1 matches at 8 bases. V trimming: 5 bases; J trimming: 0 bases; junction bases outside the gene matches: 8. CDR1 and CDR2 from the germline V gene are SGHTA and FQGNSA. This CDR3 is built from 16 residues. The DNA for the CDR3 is TGTGCCAGCAGCCCCGGGACAGGCCTCATGAACACTGAAGCTTTCTTT. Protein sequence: CASSPGTGLMNTEAFF.

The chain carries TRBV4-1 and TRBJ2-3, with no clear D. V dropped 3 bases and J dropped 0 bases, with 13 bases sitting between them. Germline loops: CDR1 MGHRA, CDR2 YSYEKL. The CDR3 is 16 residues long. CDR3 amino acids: CASSQRLASSTDTQYF. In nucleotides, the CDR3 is TGCGCCAGCAGCCAGCGTCTTGCGTCGAGCACAGATACGCAGTATTTT.

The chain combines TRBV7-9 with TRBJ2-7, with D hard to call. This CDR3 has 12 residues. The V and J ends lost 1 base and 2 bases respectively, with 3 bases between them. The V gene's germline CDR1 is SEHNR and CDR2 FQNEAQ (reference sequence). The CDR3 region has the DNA TGTGCCAGCAGCTTAGGGGCCTACGAGCAGTACTTC. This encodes CASSLGAYEQYF.

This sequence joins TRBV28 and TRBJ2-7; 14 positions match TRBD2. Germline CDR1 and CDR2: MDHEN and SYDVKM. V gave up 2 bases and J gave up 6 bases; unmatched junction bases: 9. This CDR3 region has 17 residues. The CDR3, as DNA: TGTGCCAGCAGTTTAATGAAGGGACTAGCGGGAGTCAGCGAGCAGTACTTC. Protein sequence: CASSLMKGLAGVSEQYF.

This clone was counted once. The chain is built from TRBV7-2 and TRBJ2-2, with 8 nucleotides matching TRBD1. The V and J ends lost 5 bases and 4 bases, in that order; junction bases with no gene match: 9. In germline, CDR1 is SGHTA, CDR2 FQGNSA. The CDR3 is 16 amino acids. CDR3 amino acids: CASSLRQGRSTGELFF. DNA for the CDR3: TGTGCCAGCAGCCTAAGACAGGGGCGAAGCACCGGGGAGCTGTTTTTT.

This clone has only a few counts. CDR3 amino acids: CASSGRTSGGQETQYF. The CDR3 bases are TGTGCCAGCAGCGGAAGGACTAGCGGGGGCCAAGAGACCCAGTACTTC. The chain recombines TRBV9 with TRBJ2-5, with 13 bases aligning to TRBD2. This CDR3 is built from 16 residues. Germline V gene data show CDR1 as SGDLS and CDR2 as YYNGEE. The ends lost 3 bases at V and 1 base at J; junction bases unmatched: 3.

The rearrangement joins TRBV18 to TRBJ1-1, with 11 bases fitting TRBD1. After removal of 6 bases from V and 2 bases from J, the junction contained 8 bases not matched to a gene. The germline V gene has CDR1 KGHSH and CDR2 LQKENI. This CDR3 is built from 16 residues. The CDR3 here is CASSWTGGIDNTEAFF. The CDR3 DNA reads TGTGCCAGCTCGTGGACAGGGGGCATTGATAACACTGAAGCTTTCTTT. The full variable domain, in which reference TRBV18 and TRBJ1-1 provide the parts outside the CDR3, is NAGVMQNPRHLVRRRGQEARLRCSPMKGHSHVYWYRQLPEEGLKFMVYLQKENIIDESGMPKERFSAEFPKEGPSILRIQQVVRGDSAAYFCASSWTGGIDNTEAFFGQGTRLTVV.

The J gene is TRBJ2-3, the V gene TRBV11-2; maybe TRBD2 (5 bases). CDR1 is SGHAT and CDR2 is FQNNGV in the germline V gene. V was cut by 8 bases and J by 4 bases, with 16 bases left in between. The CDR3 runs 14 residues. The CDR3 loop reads CASSLFGAADTQYF. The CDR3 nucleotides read TGTGCCAGCTCCTTATTTGGAGCGGCAGATACGCAGTATTTT.